This TCR beta chain was captured by sequencing in a study of blood T cell repertoires in COVID-19. Study at large: Researchers got acute and convalescent COVID-19 samples from the United States, Italy and Spain.

Looked up from germline, CDR1 is SGHTA and CDR2 is FQGNSA. With 1 base removed from V and 6 bases from J, the gap between germline ends came to 19 bases. The length of the CDR3 is 16 residues. Study processing details: The assay estimated nucleated cells by amplifying reference gene primers. Sequencing was performed with immunoSEQ multiplex PCR; in TCRdb, only in-frame clones are kept and a portion is missing. That table gives V, J and clone size, and the DNA gave D and trimming. The profile shows about 58,000 clones, approximately 85% of them singletons. Material for sequencing was peripheral blood. The chain joins TRBV7-2 to TRBJ2-7, with D maybe TRBD2 (5 bases). This TCR was sampled from a human donor in a cohort sampled during active COVID-19. CDR3 coding DNA: TGTGCCAGCAGCTTAGTTGGTAGCGTGAAAGAGGTCGAGCAGTACTTC. Protein sequence: CASSLVGSVKEVEQYF. Full variable domain (remainder filled in from reference TRBV7-2 and TRBJ2-7): GAGVSQSPSNKVTEKGKDVELRCDPISGHTALYWYRQSLGQGLEFLIYFQGNSAPDKSGLPSDRFSAERTGGSVSTLTIQRTQQEDSAVYLCASSLVGSVKEVEQYFGPGTRLTVT.